A single sample gave rise to the 23 T cell receptor beta chains below, sequenced in a study of cytomegalovirus exposure and HLA in healthy donors (TCRdb year 2017). Libraries were prepared through the immunoSEQ multiplex PCR assay. A mixture of 60 forward primers for TCR Vbeta segments and 13 reverse primers for TCR Jbeta segments was used in the multiplex PCR. TCRdb provides this immuneACCESS table in a form limited to in-frame rearrangements. Some clones are lacking; in checked studies, under half of them reflect an unresolved V gene, and why the rest are absent is not known. This sample lists roughly 150,000 clones; over 60% were detected once. The top ten hold roughly 2% of the sample. Sequenced material: PBMCs. The receptors stem from a man under 40 in good health and CMV-seronegative.

J is TRBJ2-7 and V is TRBV7-9, with TRBD1 as a possible D gene (5 bases). The CDR3 has 14 residues. The V gene lost 2 bases and the J gene lost 0 bases, with 8 bases spanning the gap. Germline V gene data show CDR1 as SEHNR and CDR2 as FQNEAQ (reference sequence). The CDR3 DNA is TGTGCCAGCAGCTTAATGCAGGGCTCCTACGAGCAGTACTTC. This sequence encodes CASSLMQGSYEQYF.

The V gene is TRBV30, the J gene TRBJ1-5; 7 positions match TRBD1. The CDR3 runs to 16 residues. Germline CDR1 GTSNPN, CDR2 SVGIG (reference sequence). Unmatched junction bases numbered 10, after V lost 3 bases and J lost 2 bases. The CDR3 sequence: CAWSSRGFVGNQPQHF. The CDR3 nucleotides are TGTGCCTGGAGCTCCAGGGGGTTTGTGGGCAATCAGCCCCAGCATTTT.

This sequence joins TRBV6-5 and TRBJ1-1; TRBD1 is a possible D gene (5 bases). The CDR3 runs to 15 residues. V was trimmed by 2 bases and J by 1 base, leaving 11 bases between them. CDR1 is MNHEY and CDR2 is SVGAGI in the germline V gene. CDR3 protein: CASSYVYRPNTEAFF. In nucleotides, the CDR3 is TGTGCCAGCAGTTACGTTTACAGGCCGAACACTGAAGCTTTCTTT.

The chain recombines TRBV7-6 with TRBJ2-7; tentative D call: TRBD1 (5 bases). V was pared by 3 bases and J by 1 base, with 22 bases between. CDR1 is SGHVS and CDR2 is FNYEAQ in the germline V gene. The length of the CDR3 is 18 residues. This CDR3 is CASSLRSTEMGLSYEQYF. CDR3 DNA: TGTGCCAGCAGCTTGAGGTCGACGGAAATGGGGCTTTCCTACGAGCAGTACTTC.

The V and J genes are TRBV2 and TRBJ1-1; no definite D call. V was shortened by 3 bases and J by 7 bases, with 18 bases between the two germline ends. CDR1 SNHLY and CDR2 FYNNEI come from the germline V gene. CDR3 size: 15 residues. The CDR3 sequence: CASSEGAAPNYEAFF. For the CDR3, the DNA is TGTGCCAGCAGTGAGGGTGCAGCTCCAAACTATGAAGCTTTCTTT.

V gene TRBV2 combines with J gene TRBJ2-3, with a possible D match to TRBD1 (5 bases). V lost 3 bases to trimming and J lost 1 base, with 5 bases between them. This CDR3 has 13 amino acids. Per the germline V gene, CDR1 is SNHLY and CDR2 is FYNNEI. CDR3 protein: CASSDRGTDTQYF. CDR3 DNA: TGTGCCAGCAGTGACAGGGGCACAGATACGCAGTATTTT.

The rearrangement joins TRBV6-4 to TRBJ2-2; D perhaps matches TRBD1 (5 bases). Per the germline V gene, CDR1 is MRHNA and CDR2 is SNTAGT. The length of the CDR3 is 14 residues. V shed 6 bases and J shed 4 bases, with 12 bases lying between them. DNA for the CDR3: TGTGCCAGCAGGCACGACGACAGCACCGGGGAGCTGTTTTTT. Translation gives CASRHDDSTGELFF.

The chain is built from TRBV5-1 and TRBJ1-1; D may be TRBD1 (5 bases). The CDR3 is 15 residues long. V dropped 5 bases and J dropped 0 bases, with 14 bases sitting between them. CDR1 SGHRS and CDR2 YFSETQ come from the germline V gene. CDR3 loop: CASSGRTSMNTEAFF. CDR3 nucleotide sequence: TGCGCCAGCAGTGGGAGGACATCCATGAACACTGAAGCTTTCTTT.

The J gene is TRBJ2-7, the V gene TRBV2, with TRBD2 identical over 7 bases. The V and J ends lost 8 bases and 0 bases, in that order; junction bases with no gene match: 7. From germline, CDR1 is SNHLY and CDR2 FYNNEI. This CDR3 spans 14 amino acids. The CDR3 DNA reads as TGTGCCAGCTGTCTAGCGGTAAGCTCCTACGAGCAGTACTTC. Residues: CASCLAVSSYEQYF. Together with reference TRBV2 and TRBJ2-7, the CDR3 gives the full variable domain: EPEVTQTPSHQVTQMGQEVILRCVPISNHLYFYWYRQILGQKVEFLVSFYNNEISEKSEIFDDQFSVERPDGSNFTLKIRSTKLEDSAMYFCASCLAVSSYEQYFGPGTRLTVT.

This chain links TRBV10-3 with TRBJ1-4; D perhaps matches TRBD1 (5 bases). The CDR3 loop spans 13 amino acids. V lost 3 bases to trimming and J lost 6 bases, with 8 bases between them. Germline-derived CDR1 and CDR2 are ENHRY and SYGVKD. The CDR3 sequence: CAISDRVDEKLFF. The CDR3 bases are TGTGCCATCAGTGACAGGGTAGATGAAAAACTGTTTTTT.

V usage is TRBV10-1 and J usage is TRBJ2-2; D is unclear. The CDR3 covers 12 residues. Germline CDR1 and CDR2: WNHNN and SYGVQD (reference sequence). V gave up 5 bases and J gave up 4 bases, with 5 bases separating them. The CDR3 reads CASSTVTGELFF. The CDR3 DNA follows: TGCGCCAGCAGTACAGTCACCGGGGAGCTGTTTTTT.

V gene TRBV25-1 combines with J gene TRBJ2-3; D remains ambiguous. The V and J ends lost 4 bases and 1 base respectively, with 6 bases between them. This CDR3 has 13 amino acids. Germline V CDR1 and CDR2: MGHDK, SYGVNS. Here the CDR3 DNA reads TGTGCCAGCAGTGTGAGCGGCACAGATACGCAGTATTTT. This codes for CASSVSGTDTQYF.

The chain employs TRBV29-1 and TRBJ2-5; perhaps TRBD1 as D (7 bases). Looked up from germline, CDR1 is SQVTM and CDR2 is ANQGSEA. This CDR3 is 12 amino acids long. Trimming removed 5 bases at V and 4 bases at J, with 11 bases between. Here the CDR3 DNA reads TGCAGCGTTAGCAGGGGGGTAGAGACCCAGTACTTC. Its translation: CSVSRGVETQYF.

This chain's CDR3 is CASSPPSSRGLGYTF. The CDR3, as DNA: TGTGCCAGCAGCCCCCCCTCGAGCAGGGGGCTTGGCTACACCTTC. The rearrangement uses TRBV7-9 and TRBJ1-2; 8 bases are shared with TRBD1. From germline, CDR1 is SEHNR and CDR2 FQNEAQ (reference sequence). Trimming cost V 5 bases and J 7 bases; bases outside gene matches: 12. The CDR3 is 15 amino acids.

The chain combines TRBV19 with TRBJ2-1; tentatively, D is TRBD1 (5 bases). This CDR3 spans 15 amino acids. Germline V CDR1 and CDR2: LNHDA, SQIVND (reference sequence). Trimming removed 1 base at V and 5 bases at J, with 12 bases between. DNA of the CDR3: TGTGCCAGTAGTATAGGGGGCTCACCGAACAATGAGCAGTTCTTC. Translating gives CASSIGGSPNNEQFF.

This clone was found once. The chain carries TRBV25-1 and TRBJ2-7; 9 bases align to TRBD1. The germline V gene has CDR1 MGHDK and CDR2 SYGVNS. This CDR3 is 15 amino acids long. Trimming took 1 base from V and 2 from J; bases not matched to a gene: 3. The CDR3 spells CASSESGTGTYEQYF. The CDR3 nucleotides read TGTGCCAGCAGTGAATCCGGGACAGGGACCTACGAGCAGTACTTC.

The rearrangement uses TRBV30 and TRBJ2-7; a possible D gene is TRBD1 (6 bases). CDR1 is GTSNPN and CDR2 is SVGIG in the germline V gene (reference sequence). CDR3 length: 14 amino acids. V dropped 2 bases and J dropped 1 base, with 12 bases sitting between them. The CDR3 DNA is TGTGCCTGGAGTCCCCGGGACACTTCCTACGAGCAGTACTTC. Translation gives CAWSPRDTSYEQYF.

CDR3 sequence (DNA): TGTGCCAGCAGCTTATGGGGAGGCGGTAGCACAGATACGCAGTATTTT. Amino acid sequence: CASSLWGGGSTDTQYF. This chain links TRBV13 with TRBJ2-3; possible D gene TRBD2, 6 bases. The V end was cut by 2 bases, the J end by 0 bases, with 12 bases between. The germline gives CDR1 PRHDT, CDR2 FYEKMQ (reference sequence). The CDR3 runs 16 residues.

The rearrangement joins TRBV23-1 to TRBJ1-5; 9 bases line up with TRBD1. TRBV23-1 is recorded as an ORF, its role being uncertain. V was pared by 0 bases and J by 3 bases, with 3 bases of the junction left unmatched. The CDR3 spans 16 residues. CDR3 in amino acids: CASSQSQGAANQPQHF. The CDR3 nucleotides read TGCGCCAGCAGTCAATCACAGGGGGCTGCCAATCAGCCCCAGCATTTT.

The sample holds a few counts of this clone. J is TRBJ1-1 and V is TRBV18, with TRBD1 matching over 8 bases. Germline V gene sequence: CDR1 KGHSH, CDR2 LQKENI. V shed 2 bases and J 3 bases; nucleotides not matched to a gene: 5. The CDR3 runs to 15 residues. The CDR3 DNA follows: TGTGCCAGCTCACCAGGCAGGGGGCTCGACACTGAAGCTTTCTTT. Translation: CASSPGRGLDTEAFF.

The chain links TRBV5-1 to TRBJ2-6; D gene ambiguous. From germline, CDR1 is SGHRS and CDR2 YFSETQ. The V gene lost 1 base and the J gene lost 0 bases, with 11 bases spanning the gap. The length of the CDR3 is 17 residues. The CDR3 region has the DNA TGCGCCAGCAGCTTGTGGAGCTCTATCTCTGGGGCCAACGTCCTGACTTTC. Amino acids: CASSLWSSISGANVLTF. Drawing the rest from reference TRBV5-1 and TRBJ2-6, the complete variable domain is KAGVTQTPRYLIKTRGQQVTLSCSPISGHRSVSWYQQTPGQGLQFLFEYFSETQRNKGNFPGRFSGRQFSNSRSEMNVSTLELGDSALYLCASSLWSSISGANVLTFGAGSRLTVL.

This chain uses TRBV5-4 with TRBJ2-1; 7 positions match TRBD2. This CDR3 has 17 amino acids. Trimming cost V 1 base and J 8 bases; bases outside gene matches: 15. CDR1 is SGHNT, CDR2 YYREEE, per germline (reference sequence). The CDR3 bases are TGTGCCAGCAGCTTGCCCCGGGGGGTAGCGGGTCTGGATGAGCAGTTCTTC. As protein: CASSLPRGVAGLDEQFF.

The CDR3 region is CASSPQPLAGGPRDTQYF. In DNA form, the CDR3 reads TGTGCCAGCAGCCCACAACCTTTAGCGGGAGGGCCAAGGGATACGCAGTATTTT. V and J are TRBV7-3 and TRBJ2-3; 11 bases fit TRBD2. The trim removed 5 bases at V and 6 bases at J, leaving 16 bases unmatched. The germline gives CDR1 SGHTA, CDR2 FQGTGA. The CDR3 has 18 residues.